The rows below give T cell receptor beta chains drawn from one sample of a study of response to subunit inactivated influenza vaccine. TCRdb independently ran MiXCR on the RT-PCR reads; one entry per CDR3 protein. The sample lists 150,000 to 200,000 distinct CDR3 sequences, roughly 12% occurring once. These data also formed part of another study, on T cells expressing NK-cell markers.

This material consisted of CD8+ T cells sorted from PBMCs, taken roughly 13 days after vaccination. The receptors shown here come from a man aged 50-60 years who received an inactivated influenza vaccine. Each CDR3 is given with its conserved first and last residue. A D gene is named only where the DNA matches it firmly. Clone sizes are given selectively: once, few, many, or a class where the clone is expanded.

CDR3aa,CDR3nt,d_gene,v_gene,j_gene,abundance
CASSLGGSADTQYF,TGTGCCAGCAGCTTAGGGGGTTCGGCAGATACGCAGTATTTT,.,TRBV7-6,TRBJ2-3,few
CASSQEDRGFNEQYF,TGCGCCAGCAGCCAAGAGGACAGGGGGTTCAACGAGCAGTACTTC,TRBD1,TRBV4-1,TRBJ2-7,few
CASSFVGVQGAGEQYF,TGTGCCAGCAGTTTCGTAGGCGTGCAGGGGGCGGGCGAGCAGTACTTC,TRBD1,TRBV27,TRBJ2-7,many
CASSYSPSGGNNEQFF,TGTGCCAGCAGTTACTCGCCTAGCGGGGGGAACAATGAGCAGTTCTTC,TRBD2,TRBV6-5,TRBJ2-1,.
CASTISGGAGNTQYF,TGTGCCAGCACCATTAGCGGGGGGGCCGGGAATACGCAGTATTTT,TRBD2,TRBV12-3/TRBV12-4,TRBJ2-3,few
CASSPTRGGAYEQYF,TGTGCCAGCTCACCCACCAGGGGGGGGGCCTACGAGCAGTACTTC,.,TRBV18,TRBJ2-7,.
CASRYPGQGGRGSAAQHF,TGTGCCAGCAGATACCCGGGACAGGGGGGTCGTGGATCAGCGGCCCAGCATTTT,TRBD1,TRBV28,TRBJ1-5,.
CSARDWSGGQFF,TGCAGTGCTAGAGATTGGTCAGGCGGGCAGTTCTTC,.,TRBV20-1,TRBJ2-1,few
CSARDRNSGRADEQYF,TGCAGTGCTAGAGATCGGAATAGCGGGAGGGCCGACGAGCAGTACTTC,TRBD2,TRBV20-1,TRBJ2-7,.
CASSLLRDRGDQPQHF,TGTGCCAGCAGCTTGCTGAGAGACAGGGGGGATCAGCCCCAGCATTTT,TRBD1,TRBV5-6,TRBJ1-5,many
CASSLVQARLYNEQFF,TGTGCCAGCAGCTTAGTTCAGGCGCGTCTCTACAATGAGCAGTTCTTC,.,TRBV11-2,TRBJ2-1,.
CASSPPGLPYEQYF,TGTGCCAGCAGCCCCCCCGGGTTGCCCTACGAGCAGTACTTC,.,TRBV27,TRBJ2-7,.
CASSQGLAGPWGQFF,TGTGCCAGCAGCCAGGGACTAGCGGGGCCGTGGGGGCAGTTCTTC,TRBD2,TRBV7-9,TRBJ2-1,few
CASSEGREWRETQYF,TGTGCCAGCAGTGAGGGCAGGGAATGGCGGGAGACCCAGTACTTC,.,TRBV2,TRBJ2-5,.
CASRPGLASSNEQFF,TGTGCCAGCAGACCCGGACTAGCCTCCTCCAATGAGCAGTTCTTC,TRBD2,TRBV12-3/TRBV12-4,TRBJ2-1,few
CASANSGETQYF,TGTGCCAGCGCCAACTCCGGGGAGACCCAGTACTTC,.,TRBV6-5,TRBJ2-5,few
CSARHRARGPYEQYF,TGCAGTGCTAGACACCGAGCCAGGGGACCTTACGAGCAGTACTTC,.,TRBV20-1,TRBJ2-7,.
CASSGTGVGEQFF,TGTGCCAGCAGCGGGACAGGTGTCGGTGAGCAGTTCTTC,TRBD1,TRBV9,TRBJ2-1,few
CASSLLNAGAYEQYF,TGTGCCAGCAGTTTACTTAACGCAGGAGCCTACGAGCAGTACTTC,.,TRBV28,TRBJ2-7,many
CASSDRSSGDQTQYF,TGTGCCAGCAGTGACCGGTCTAGCGGCGACCAGACCCAGTACTTC,TRBD2,TRBV6-1,TRBJ2-5,few
CASSFPRVPPNANSDSTDTQYF,TGTGCCAGCAGTTTCCCCCGAGTTCCCCCAAACGCGAACTCGGATAGCACAGATACGCAGTATTTT,.,TRBV12-3/TRBV12-4,TRBJ2-3,few
CASSLARLAGISYEQYF,TGTGCCAGCAGTTTAGCGCGGCTAGCGGGTATATCATACGAGCAGTACTTC,TRBD2,TRBV12-3/TRBV12-4,TRBJ2-7,.
CASSFPGSHNEQFF,TGTGCCAGCAGTTTTCCGGGATCCCACAATGAGCAGTTCTTC,.,TRBV12-3/TRBV12-4,TRBJ2-1,many
CASSSNLVAGGSHNEQFF,TGTGCCAGCAGCTCCAATTTGGTAGCGGGAGGTTCCCACAATGAGCAGTTCTTC,TRBD2,TRBV13,TRBJ2-1,.
CAPKAGVDTEAFF,TGTGCCCCCAAGGCCGGGGTAGACACTGAAGCTTTCTTT,.,TRBV19,TRBJ1-1,.
CAWSVGRGYEQYF,TGTGCCTGGAGTGTTGGCAGGGGGTACGAGCAGTACTTC,TRBD1,TRBV30,TRBJ2-7,.
CASSQVPGQGYYEQYF,TGTGCCAGCAGCCAAGTTCCGGGACAGGGATACTACGAGCAGTACTTC,TRBD1,TRBV4-2,TRBJ2-7,many
CASSRGEDYGYTF,TGTGCCAGCAGCCGAGGGGAGGACTATGGCTACACCTTC,.,TRBV9,TRBJ1-2,few
CATSLGTSGGNEQFF,TGTGCCACTAGTCTCGGGACTAGCGGGGGCAATGAGCAGTTCTTC,TRBD2,TRBV24-1,TRBJ2-1,many
CASRGLGKETQYF,TGTGCCAGCAGGGGGCTCGGGAAAGAGACCCAGTACTTC,.,TRBV28,TRBJ2-5,.
CASSVGGAPDTQYF,TGTGCCAGCAGCGTAGGGGGGGCCCCAGATACGCAGTATTTT,.,TRBV9,TRBJ2-3,few
CASSLWAREQFF,TGTGCCAGCAGTTTATGGGCTAGAGAGCAGTTCTTC,.,TRBV28,TRBJ2-1,.
CATSSRHGTDTQYF,TGTGCCACCAGCAGCCGACACGGCACAGATACGCAGTATTTT,.,TRBV15,TRBJ2-3,few
CASSPGTSGDQETQYF,TGTGCCAGCAGTCCAGGGACTAGCGGGGACCAAGAGACCCAGTACTTC,TRBD2,TRBV28,TRBJ2-5,.
CSVEDRGKGNTGELFF,TGCAGCGTGGAAGACAGGGGGAAAGGAAACACCGGGGAGCTGTTTTTT,TRBD1,TRBV29-1,TRBJ2-2,few
CASSLGLSQTQYF,TGTGCCAGCAGCTTAGGACTCTCCCAGACCCAGTACTTC,.,TRBV11-2,TRBJ2-5,few
CASSQDWNTAEQFF,TGTGCCAGCAGCCAAGATTGGAATACCGCTGAGCAGTTCTTC,.,TRBV3-1,TRBJ2-1,few
CAWKGQMVEQFF,TGTGCCTGGAAGGGACAGATGGTTGAGCAGTTCTTC,TRBD1,TRBV30,TRBJ2-1,few
CAWSPSTADTQYF,TGTGCCTGGAGTCCATCTACAGCGGATACGCAGTATTTT,.,TRBV30,TRBJ2-3,few
CASSSPGETTSGRAQSSYNEQFF,TGTGCCAGCAGCTCCCCGGGGGAAACGACTAGCGGGAGGGCCCAGAGCTCCTACAATGAGCAGTTCTTC,TRBD2,TRBV7-1,TRBJ2-1,.
CASSQQVPWTGVVNEQFF,TGTGCCAGCAGCCAGCAGGTCCCTTGGACAGGGGTGGTTAATGAGCAGTTCTTC,TRBD1,TRBV3-1,TRBJ2-1,.
CASSAGLAGTGELFF,TGTGCCAGCAGCGCGGGACTAGCGGGGACCGGGGAGCTGTTTTTT,TRBD2,TRBV9,TRBJ2-2,.
CASSYSAGAYEQYF,TGTGCCAGCAGTTACTCGGCAGGGGCCTACGAGCAGTACTTC,.,TRBV6-5,TRBJ2-7,many
CASSLGPGGGNYEQYF,TGTGCCAGCAGCTTAGGGCCTGGTGGAGGGAACTACGAGCAGTACTTC,.,TRBV7-9,TRBJ2-7,.
CASRERQGPTDTQYF,TGTGCCAGCAGAGAGAGACAGGGACCCACAGATACGCAGTATTTT,TRBD1,TRBV27,TRBJ2-3,.
CASRLLTGSSYNEQFF,TGTGCCAGCAGGCTACTGACAGGGAGCTCCTACAATGAGCAGTTCTTC,TRBD1,TRBV27,TRBJ2-1,few
CASSLGTAGELFF,TGTGCCAGCAGCTTAGGGACAGCCGGGGAGCTGTTTTTT,.,TRBV11-2,TRBJ2-2,.
CASSRSGRASEQYF,TGTGCCAGCAGCCGCAGCGGGAGGGCGTCCGAGCAGTACTTC,TRBD2,TRBV11-1,TRBJ2-7,few
CASSMGRRGETQYF,TGTGCCAGCAGCATGGGACGGAGGGGGGAGACCCAGTACTTC,.,TRBV4-2,TRBJ2-5,.
CASTLGGNEQYF,TGTGCCAGCACCCTTGGGGGGAACGAGCAGTACTTC,.,TRBV7-9,TRBJ2-7,.
CASTDRANGELFF,TGTGCCAGCACGGACAGGGCGAACGGGGAGCTGTTTTTT,TRBD1,TRBV7-2,TRBJ2-2,.
CSALPGTSVYEQYF,TGCAGTGCCTTGCCCGGGACTAGCGTCTACGAGCAGTACTTC,TRBD2,TRBV20-1,TRBJ2-7,few
CSVPREGTDTQYF,TGCAGCGTTCCCAGGGAAGGCACAGATACGCAGTATTTT,.,TRBV29-1,TRBJ2-3,many
CASSLWTSTDTQYF,TGTGCCAGCAGCTTATGGACTAGCACAGATACGCAGTATTTT,.,TRBV7-2,TRBJ2-3,few
CAISDDSTSYEQYF,TGTGCCATCAGTGATGACAGTACCTCCTACGAGCAGTACTTC,.,TRBV10-3,TRBJ2-7,few
CAISEGLGAGDTYEQYF,TGTGCCATCAGTGAAGGACTTGGGGCAGGGGATACCTACGAGCAGTACTTC,.,TRBV10-3,TRBJ2-7,many
CASSLGLYYEQYF,TGCGCCAGCAGCTTAGGACTATACTACGAGCAGTACTTC,.,TRBV5-1,TRBJ2-7,many
CASDLAGETYEQYF,TGTGCCAGCGATCTAGCGGGGGAAACTTACGAGCAGTACTTC,TRBD2,TRBV2,TRBJ2-7,.
CASSLFGQGWIDNEQFF,TGTGCCAGCAGCCTCTTTGGACAGGGATGGATCGACAATGAGCAGTTCTTC,TRBD1,TRBV7-9,TRBJ2-1,.